These T cell receptor beta chains were read from a single sample in a study of neurological immune-mediated disorders. TCRdb called the 5' RACE reads again in MiXCR, with one record for every CDR3 protein. In the table there are roughly 30,000 distinct CDR3 sequences, approximately 5.4% of which are singletons. The sample consisted of CD4+ T cells from blood. All receptors come from a woman aged 45 to 65 in good health. The CDR3 runs from the conserved cysteine through the conserved F or W. The D gene is left open where the match is weak. A row's size may be missing; if present it is once, few, many or a size class.

clone_size,d_call,v_call,j_call,cdr3_nt,cdr3_aa
many,.,TRBV15,TRBJ2-7,TGTGCCACCAGCAGGGGCCGGGTTAGGGTGGAAGACGAGCAGTACTTC,CATSRGRVRVEDEQYF
many,.,TRBV5-1,TRBJ2-2,TGCGCCAGCAGCTTGGAGAGGGTCCCCGGGGAGCTGTTTTTT,CASSLERVPGELFF
many,TRBD2,TRBV5-1,TRBJ2-3,TGCGCCAGCAGCTTGGAATCTCCTAGCGGGAGGTTGGATACGCAGTATTTT,CASSLESPSGRLDTQYF
many,.,TRBV20-1,TRBJ2-1,TGCAGTGCTAGAGGGCAGGAGAACAATGAGCAGTTCTTC,CSARGQENNEQFF
many,.,TRBV18,TRBJ2-3,TGTGCCAGCTCACCTGTAGGTGGTCCTTCCTCTGATACGCAGTATTTT,CASSPVGGPSSDTQYF
many,.,TRBV5-1,TRBJ2-2,TGCGCCAGCAGCTTTAAATCGTCAACCGGGGAGCTGTTTTTT,CASSFKSSTGELFF
many,.,TRBV7-2,TRBJ2-7,TGTGCCAGCAGCTTAAGCTACGAGCAGTACTTC,CASSLSYEQYF
many,TRBD1,TRBV29-1,TRBJ1-2,TGCAGCGTTGAGGGACAGGGGTTTCATGGCTACACCTTC,CSVEGQGFHGYTF
many,.,TRBV19,TRBJ2-3,TGTGCCAGTCGGTGGGGGGGCCACACGCAGTATTTT,CASRWGGHTQYF
many,.,TRBV20-1,TRBJ2-5,TGCAGTGCTAGAGTGGGAGAGACCCAGTACTTC,CSARVGETQYF
.,.,TRBV4-2,TRBJ1-6,TGTGCCAGCAGCCAGACTGTAGATTATAATTCACCCCTCCACTTT,CASSQTVDYNSPLHF
many,.,TRBV6-6,TRBJ1-3,TGTGCCAACCATCGAGGGCCCCTGAACTCTGGAAACACCATATATTTT,CANHRGPLNSGNTIYF
many,TRBD2,TRBV20-1,TRBJ2-7,TGCAGTGTTACGACTAGCGGGTTCTACGAGCAGTACTTC,CSVTTSGFYEQYF
many,.,TRBV28,TRBJ2-3,TGTGCCGCAAAGGGGGACACAGATACGCAGTATTTT,CAAKGDTDTQYF
.,TRBD1,TRBV20-1,TRBJ2-7,TGCAGTGCAGCCGGGACAGGACGATACGAGCAGTACTTC,CSAAGTGRYEQYF
many,.,TRBV10-1,TRBJ2-1,TGCGCCAGCGGCGGAGACGGGAGCTCCTACAATGAGCAGTTCTTC,CASGGDGSSYNEQFF
many,.,TRBV28,TRBJ2-7,TGTGCCAGCAGTGGTACTGACAGTTCCTACGAGCAGTACTTC,CASSGTDSSYEQYF
.,.,TRBV5-1,TRBJ2-1,TGCGCCAGCAGCCAGAGCTCCTACAATGAGCAGTTCTTC,CASSQSSYNEQFF
many,.,TRBV7-3,TRBJ1-1,TGTGCCAGCAGCATGCCCCTGAAGGAAGCTTTCTTT,CASSMPLKEAFF
many,.,TRBV20-1,TRBJ2-2,TGCAGTGCCCTCCAGGGGGGCCCGAACACCGGGGAGCTGTTTTTT,CSALQGGPNTGELFF
many,.,TRBV20-1,TRBJ2-2,TGCAGTGCCCGTCTTGTGGCGTCGTCCGGGGAGCTGTTTTTT,CSARLVASSGELFF
many,.,TRBV27,TRBJ1-4,TGTGCCAGCAGGCCAACTGGGACGATGGAAAAACTGTTTTTT,CASRPTGTMEKLFF